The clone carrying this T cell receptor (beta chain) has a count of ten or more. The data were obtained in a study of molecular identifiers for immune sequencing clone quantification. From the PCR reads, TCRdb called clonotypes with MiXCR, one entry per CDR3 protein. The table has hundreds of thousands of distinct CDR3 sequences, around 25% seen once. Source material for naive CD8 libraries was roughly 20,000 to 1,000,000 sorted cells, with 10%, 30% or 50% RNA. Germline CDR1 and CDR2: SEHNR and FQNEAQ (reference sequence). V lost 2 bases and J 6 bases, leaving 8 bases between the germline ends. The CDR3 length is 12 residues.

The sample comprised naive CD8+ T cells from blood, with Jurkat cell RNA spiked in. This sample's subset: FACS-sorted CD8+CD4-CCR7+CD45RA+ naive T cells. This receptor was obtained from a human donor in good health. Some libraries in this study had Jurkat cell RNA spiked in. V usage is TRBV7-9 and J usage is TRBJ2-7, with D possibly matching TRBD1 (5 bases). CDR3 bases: TGTGCCAGCAGCTTACCAGGGTCCGAGCAGTACTTC. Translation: CASSLPGSEQYF.